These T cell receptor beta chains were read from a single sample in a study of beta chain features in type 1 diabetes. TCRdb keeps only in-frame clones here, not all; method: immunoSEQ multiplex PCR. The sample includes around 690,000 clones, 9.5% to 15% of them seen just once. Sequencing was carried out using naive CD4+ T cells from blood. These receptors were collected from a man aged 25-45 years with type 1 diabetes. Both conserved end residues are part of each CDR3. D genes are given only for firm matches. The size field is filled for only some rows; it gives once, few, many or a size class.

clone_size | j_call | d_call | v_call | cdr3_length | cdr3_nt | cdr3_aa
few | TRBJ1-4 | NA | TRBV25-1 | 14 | TGTGCCAGCAGTGAGGCAAGGGGCGATGAAAAACTGTTTTTT | CASSEARGDEKLFF
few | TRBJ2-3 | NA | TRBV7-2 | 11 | TGTGCCAGCAGCTTAGCAGATACGCAGTATTTT | CASSLADTQYF
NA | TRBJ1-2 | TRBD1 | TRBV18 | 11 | TGTGCCAGCTCATCAGGGACAGTCTACACCTTC | CASSSGTVYTF
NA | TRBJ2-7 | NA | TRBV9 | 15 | TGTGCCAGCAGCGTAGAGGACTCCGGGGGCTACGAGCAGTACTTC | CASSVEDSGGYEQYF
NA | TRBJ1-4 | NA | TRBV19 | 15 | TGTGCCAGTATGGGGTCGGGACGGTGGAATGAAAAACTGTTTTTT | CASMGSGRWNEKLFF
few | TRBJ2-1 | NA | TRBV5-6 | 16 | TGTGCCAGCAGCTCCGGGGCGATCTTATCCTACAATGAGCAGTTCTTC | CASSSGAILSYNEQFF
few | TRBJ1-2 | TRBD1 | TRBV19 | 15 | TGTGCCAGTAGTTCACATCGGACAGGAGGGGATGGCTACACCTTC | CASSSHRTGGDGYTF
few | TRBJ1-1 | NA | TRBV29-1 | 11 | TGCATTACGGACCGGGACACTGAAGCTTTCTTT | CITDRDTEAFF
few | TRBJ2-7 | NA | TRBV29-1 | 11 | TGCAGCGTTGCAACAGGTTACGAGCAGTACTTC | CSVATGYEQYF
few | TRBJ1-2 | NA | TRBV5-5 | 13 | TGTGCCAGCAGCTTGGCGGACATCCATGGCTACACCTTC | CASSLADIHGYTF
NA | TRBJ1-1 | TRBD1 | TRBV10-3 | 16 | TGTGCCATCACCCCCGGACAGGGCGCAATGAACACTGAAGCTTTCTTT | CAITPGQGAMNTEAFF
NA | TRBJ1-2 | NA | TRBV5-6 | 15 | TGTGCCAGCAGCGCACGCGGACCAGGCTCATATGGCTACACCTTC | CASSARGPGSYGYTF
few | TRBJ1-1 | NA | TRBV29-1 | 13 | TGCAGCGCCCCAAGCCAGGGTTGGACTGAAGCTTTCTTT | CSAPSQGWTEAFF
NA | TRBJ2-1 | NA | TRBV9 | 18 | TGTGCCAGCAGCGTAGAACAGGGTAGTTGGAGCTCCTACAATGAGCAGTTCTTC | CASSVEQGSWSSYNEQFF
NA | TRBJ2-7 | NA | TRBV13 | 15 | TGTGCCAGCAGCCCCCAGCCCGGGGGGCCCCACGAGCAGTACTTC | CASSPQPGGPHEQYF
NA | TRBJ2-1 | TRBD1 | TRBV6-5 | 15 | TGTGCCAGCAGACCGGACAGGAGCTCCTACAATGAGCAGTTCTTC | CASRPDRSSYNEQFF
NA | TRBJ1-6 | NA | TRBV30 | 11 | TGTGCCTGGGGCTTGTCATCACCCCTCCACTTT | CAWGLSSPLHF
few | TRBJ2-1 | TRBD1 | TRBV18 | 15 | TGTGCCAGCTCACCGAGGACAGGGCAAGGCAATGAGCAGTTCTTC | CASSPRTGQGNEQFF
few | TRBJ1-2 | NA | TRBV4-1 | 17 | TGCGCCAGCAGCCAGGCTCCCCCACAAGGGCCGAACTATGGCTACACCTTC | CASSQAPPQGPNYGYTF
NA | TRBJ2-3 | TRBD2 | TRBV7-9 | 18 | TGTGCCAGCCCCCCTCCCTTTGGGCGGGGGAGACACACAGATACGCAGTATTTT | CASPPPFGRGRHTDTQYF
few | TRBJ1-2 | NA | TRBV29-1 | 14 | TGCAGCGCCGGCGGGGCAGCTCTCCTCTATGGCTACACCTTC | CSAGGAALLYGYTF
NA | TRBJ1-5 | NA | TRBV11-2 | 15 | TGTGCCAGCAGCTTAGAGGGTCGGGGCTTTCAGCCCCAGCATTTT | CASSLEGRGFQPQHF
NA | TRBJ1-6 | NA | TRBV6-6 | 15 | TGTGCCAGCAGTCCACAGGGTAGCGAGAATTCACCCCTCCACTTT | CASSPQGSENSPLHF
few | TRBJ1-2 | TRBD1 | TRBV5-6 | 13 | TGTGCCAGCAGCTCGACAGGGAGTTTCGGCTACACCTTC | CASSSTGSFGYTF
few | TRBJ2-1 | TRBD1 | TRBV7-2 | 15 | TGTGCCAGCAGTGTAACCGGGACAGGCCACAATGAGCAGTTCTTC | CASSVTGTGHNEQFF
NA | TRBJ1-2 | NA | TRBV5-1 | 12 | TGCGCCAGCAGCTTGGCGAATCATGGCTACACCTTC | CASSLANHGYTF
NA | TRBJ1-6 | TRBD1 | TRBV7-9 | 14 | TGTGCCAGCAGCCCGGGACAGCATCGGGGAACCCTCCACTTT | CASSPGQHRGTLHF
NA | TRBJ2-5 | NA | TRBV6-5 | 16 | TGTGCCAGCAGTTACAGGCTAGCGTCCTTCCAAGAGACCCAGTACTTC | CASSYRLASFQETQYF
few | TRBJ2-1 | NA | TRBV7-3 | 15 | TGTGCCAGCAGCTTAGCTTCCAACTCCTACAATGAGCAGTTCTTC | CASSLASNSYNEQFF
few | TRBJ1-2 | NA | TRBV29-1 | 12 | TGCAGCGCCGATAGAAATGCCTATGGCTACACCTTC | CSADRNAYGYTF
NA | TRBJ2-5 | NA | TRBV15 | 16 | TGTGCCACCAGCAGAGAGAGCGGCGCCCTATTGAATACCCAGTACTTC | CATSRESGALLNTQYF
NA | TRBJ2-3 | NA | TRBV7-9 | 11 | TGTGCCAGTAATGACAGGGATACGCAGTATTTT | CASNDRDTQYF
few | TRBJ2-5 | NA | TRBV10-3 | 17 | TGTGCCATCAGTGAGTCGATTGGGGGAGCTGGGCAAGAGACCCAGTACTTC | CAISESIGGAGQETQYF
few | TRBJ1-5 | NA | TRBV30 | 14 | TGTGCCTGGAGTGTGGGTACGGTCAATCAGCCCCAGCATTTT | CAWSVGTVNQPQHF
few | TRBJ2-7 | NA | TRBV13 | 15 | TGTGCCAGCAGCTTAGGCTCACAGGGAACCTACGAGCAGTACTTC | CASSLGSQGTYEQYF
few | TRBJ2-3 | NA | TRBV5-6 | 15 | TGTGCCAGCAGCTTGTTGGCAGGGACGACAGATACGCAGTATTTT | CASSLLAGTTDTQYF
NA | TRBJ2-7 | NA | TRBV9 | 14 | TGTGCCAGCAGCGGTCGGGGGGCAGGCTACGAGCAGTACTTC | CASSGRGAGYEQYF
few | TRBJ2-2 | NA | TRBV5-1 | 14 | TGCGCCAGCAGCTTGGGTCAAGGCACCGGGGAGCTGTTTTTT | CASSLGQGTGELFF
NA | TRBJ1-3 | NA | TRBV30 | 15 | TGTGCCTGGAGTGTAGCGGTAAGCTCTGGAAACACCATATATTTT | CAWSVAVSSGNTIYF
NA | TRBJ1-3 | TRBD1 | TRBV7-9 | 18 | TGTGCCAGCAGGGAGCATGTGGCAGGGGGAAGCTCTGGAAACACCATATATTTT | CASREHVAGGSSGNTIYF
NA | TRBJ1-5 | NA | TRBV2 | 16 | TGTGCCAGCAGTCCCCCGGGGAGGCGGGTCTGGCAGCCCCAGCATTTT | CASSPPGRRVWQPQHF
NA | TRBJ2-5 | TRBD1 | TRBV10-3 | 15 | TGTGCCGTCAGCGGGGGGACAGGGGGCGGAGAGACCCAGTACTTC | CAVSGGTGGGETQYF
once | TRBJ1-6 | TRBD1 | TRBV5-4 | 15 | TGTGCCAGCAGTTCACCGGGACAGGGAGATTCACCCCTCCACTTT | CASSSPGQGDSPLHF
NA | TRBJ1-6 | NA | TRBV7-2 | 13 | TGTGCCAGCAGCTGGCAGGGAAATTCACCCCTCCACTTT | CASSWQGNSPLHF
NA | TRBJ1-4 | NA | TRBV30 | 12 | TGTGCCTGGGGACACCATAATGAAAAACTGTTTTTT | CAWGHHNEKLFF
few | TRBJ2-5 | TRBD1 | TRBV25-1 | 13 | TGTGCCAGCAGGGCGGACAGGGGGGAGACCCAGTACTTC | CASRADRGETQYF
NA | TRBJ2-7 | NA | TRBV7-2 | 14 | TGTGCCAGCAGCTTATGGGGGTTCTCCTACGAGCAGTACTTC | CASSLWGFSYEQYF
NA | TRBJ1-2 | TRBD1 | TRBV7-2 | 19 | TGTGCCAGCAGCTCTAGGTCAGGAAGGACAGGGGCTAGCGGCTATGGCTACACCTTC | CASSSRSGRTGASGYGYTF
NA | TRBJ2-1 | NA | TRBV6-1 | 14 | TGTGCCAGCAGTGACGTTACAGGGAGGAATGAGCAGTTCTTC | CASSDVTGRNEQFF
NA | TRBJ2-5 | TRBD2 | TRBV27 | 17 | TGTGCCAGCAGTAGAAAGGGGGGGACTAGCGGATGGGAGACCCAGTACTTC | CASSRKGGTSGWETQYF
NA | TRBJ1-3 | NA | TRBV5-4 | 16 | TGTGCCAGCAGCTTGGCGGCGGGCAGGGGAGGAAACACCATATATTTT | CASSLAAGRGGNTIYF